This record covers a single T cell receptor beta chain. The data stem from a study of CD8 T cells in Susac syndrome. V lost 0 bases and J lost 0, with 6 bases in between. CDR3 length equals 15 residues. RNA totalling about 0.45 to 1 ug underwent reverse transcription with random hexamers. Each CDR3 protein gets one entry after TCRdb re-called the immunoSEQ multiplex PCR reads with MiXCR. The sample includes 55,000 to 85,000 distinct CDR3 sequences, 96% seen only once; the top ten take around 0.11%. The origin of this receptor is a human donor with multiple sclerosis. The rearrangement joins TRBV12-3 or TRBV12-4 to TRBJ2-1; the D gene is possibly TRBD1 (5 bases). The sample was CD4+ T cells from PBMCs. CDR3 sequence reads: CASSLARASYNEQFF. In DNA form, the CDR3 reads TGTGCCAGCAGTTTAGCCAGGGCCTCCTACAATGAGCAGTTCTTC.